The clone carrying this T cell receptor beta chain was counted ten times or more. The antigen is not known. Documented time point: newly diagnosed GD, antithyroid drugs for less than 3 months. Construction of the TCR library relied on RNA isolated from PBMCs. The data stem from a study of regulatory T cells in long-lasting Graves disease. Findings and caveats of the study: Newly diagnosed disease favored TRBV20-1 and TRBJ2-1 over persistent disease.

Trimming cost V 1 base and J 4 bases; bases outside gene matches: 4. CDR3 size: 16 residues. Germline lookup yields CDR1 KGHSH and CDR2 LQKENI. Building of the TCR beta libraries involved iRepertoire HTBI primers and Arm-PCR of CDR3 regions. TCRdb fed the multiplex PCR reads into MiXCR, producing one record per CDR3 protein. Here the sample spans about 440,000 distinct CDR3 sequences, more than 12% being singletons. These same records also appear under a second study, on T cells in Graves' hyperthyroidism and ophthalmopathy. As that report states: When ophthalmopathy did not progress within 18 months, Graves' hyperthyroidism was considered stable.

The V call is TRBV18, the J call TRBJ2-3, with 11 bases matching TRBD1. The receptor was isolated from a woman aged 25 to 39 with Graves disease. The sample consisted of peripheral blood mononuclear cells (PBMCs), taken at new diagnosis, from a patient treated with antithyroid drugs. The CDR3 bases are TGTGCCAGCTCACCACAGGGGACAGGGGGTGCAGATACGCAGTATTTT. Residues: CASSPQGTGGADTQYF.